The present TCR beta chain was sequenced within a study of prognosis after radiotherapy for stage I lung cancer. Study-wide context: Each non-small cell lung cancer patient was deemed medically inoperable.

Of note for this clonotype: No antigen is known for it.

The CDR3 runs to 15 residues. Looked up from germline, CDR1 is SGDLS and CDR2 is YYNGEE. V trimming: 1 base; J trimming: 3 bases; junction bases outside the gene matches: 4. Whole-study findings and limits: Frequencies of TRBV and TRBJ gene use reportedly varied by whether patients had metastases.

Genomic DNA provided the template from which TCR beta CDR3 was amplified by two-round multiplex PCR. Primers (each specific to one TRBV or TRBJ gene) were used in first-round PCR. In TCRdb, the multiplex PCR reads were re-called with MiXCR into one record per CDR3 protein. Of around 26,000 distinct CDR3 sequences listed, roughly 40% were seen once; the top ten hold about a fifth. This chain links TRBV9 with TRBJ2-1; TRBD1 matches at 7 bases. Sample: PBMCs, taken before or after stereotactic body radiation therapy (not recorded which). This TCR came from a donor aged 50 or older with non-small cell lung cancer. The CDR3 nucleotides read TGTGCCAGCAGCGTATCCCAGGGGGTCTACAATGAGCAGTTCTTC. It specifies CASSVSQGVYNEQFF.